Listed below are T cell receptor beta chains from one sample, sequenced in a study of OX40 agonist ivuxolimab in advanced cancers. Clones were sequenced by immunoSEQ multiplex PCR, and TCRdb holds only the in-frame ones, with some missing. The sample carries 75,000 to 90,000 clones, approximately 88% recorded once. The sequencing used CD4+ or CD8+ T cells sorted from blood, collected in a trial of the OX40 agonist ivuxolimab. These receptors all stem from an adult with an advanced solid tumor such as melanoma, head and neck, liver or kidney cancer. CDR3s leave out the opening cysteine and the closing phenylalanine or tryptophan. The D gene is left open where the match is weak.

j_call d_call v_call cdr3_aa
TRBJ2-7 . TRBV10-3 AISRTSGGEQY
TRBJ1-5 . TRBV6-4 AKVLEGNQPQH
TRBJ1-1 . TRBV6-6 ASSYLGQEAF
TRBJ2-3 . TRBV2 ASSERGTRSTDTQY
TRBJ2-7 . TRBV6-5 ASSYGQRAYEQY
TRBJ1-5 . TRBV5-1 ASSFWPGSNQPQH
TRBJ2-7 . TRBV6-1 ASSDRGPYEQY
TRBJ1-5 . TRBV27 ASSLSRPRDQPQH
TRBJ1-1 . TRBV2 ASSFQGRGTEAF
TRBJ2-2 . TRBV7-3 ASGFGGVNTGELF
TRBJ2-2 . TRBV6-1 ASREHGELF
TRBJ2-1 TRBD1 TRBV4-2 ASSQGDRGLNEQF
TRBJ2-1 TRBD2 TRBV5-6 ASTTPTSGGTEQF
TRBJ2-2 TRBD2 TRBV9 ASSVQREVPNTGELF
TRBJ2-7 TRBD1 TRBV28 ASRDGQGMEQY
TRBJ1-5 . TRBV5-1 ASSLGDTINQPQH
TRBJ2-7 . TRBV10-3 AIRDARANYEQY
TRBJ2-3 . TRBV9 ASSAPGGSDTQY
TRBJ2-6 . TRBV6-5 ASSPRSNVLT
TRBJ2-5 . TRBV10-1 ASSESRDQETQY
TRBJ2-2 . TRBV6-1 ASSEARPGELF
TRBJ2-3 . TRBV5-1 ASSSPPGGLPIDTQY
TRBJ1-2 . TRBV5-8 ASSWGRRGGEGYT
TRBJ2-3 . TRBV6-4 ASSDSIAGTDTQY
TRBJ2-5 TRBD2 TRBV15 ATSRNHGLALQETQY
TRBJ1-1 . TRBV7-6 ASSKRGHRNTEAF
TRBJ2-2 . TRBV5-1 ASSLIVNTGELF
TRBJ2-7 . TRBV2 ASSEGQGGTYEQY
TRBJ1-1 . TRBV19 ATSDRPATEAF
TRBJ2-5 . TRBV6-5 ASSYWDLWSKETQY
TRBJ2-7 . TRBV6-6 ASSYGTGFLPYEQY
TRBJ1-2 . TRBV5-4 ASSLGQGTYGYT
TRBJ2-7 . TRBV5-1 ASSWESGWEQY
TRBJ2-7 . TRBV10-2 ASSQIRGNEQY
TRBJ2-2 . TRBV10-1 ASSPGSYTGELF
TRBJ1-3 . TRBV9 ASSATPAGNTIY
TRBJ1-5 . TRBV18 ASSDGRRNQPQH
TRBJ1-5 . TRBV4-2 ASSQEVVNQPQH
TRBJ1-2 TRBD1 TRBV25-1 ASRQGAHGYT
TRBJ2-7 TRBD2 TRBV6-5 ASSYSTSGGYEQY
TRBJ2-2 . TRBV7-9 ASSLGGGSSGELF
TRBJ1-2 TRBD1 TRBV5-1 ASSLAFGQGYGYT
TRBJ1-2 TRBD1 TRBV11-2 ASSLVDRDGYT
TRBJ1-1 TRBD1 TRBV6-1 ASSEGGGLGTEAF
TRBJ2-7 . TRBV11-2 ASSHGYEQY
TRBJ1-3 . TRBV6-6 ASSYSTGFGNTIY
TRBJ2-1 . TRBV6-5 ASSLEREQF
TRBJ2-1 TRBD1 TRBV6-1 ASSGWTGWNEQF
TRBJ2-3 . TRBV6-1 ASIPLRGSTDTQY